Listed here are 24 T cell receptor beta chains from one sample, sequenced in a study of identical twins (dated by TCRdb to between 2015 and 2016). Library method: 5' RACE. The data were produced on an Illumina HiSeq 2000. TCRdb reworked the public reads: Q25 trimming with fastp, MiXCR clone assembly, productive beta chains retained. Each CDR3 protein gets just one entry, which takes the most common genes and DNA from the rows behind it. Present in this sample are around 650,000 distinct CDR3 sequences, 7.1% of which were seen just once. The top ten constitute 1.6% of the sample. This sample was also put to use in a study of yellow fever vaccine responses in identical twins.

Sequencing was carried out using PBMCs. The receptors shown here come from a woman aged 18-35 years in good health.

For the CDR3, the DNA is TGTGCCAGCAGCTTAGTGGGCCAGGAGCACGACTATGGCTACACCTTC. It codes for CASSLVGQEHDYGYTF. The chain carries TRBV7-9 and TRBJ1-2; no reliable D call. V was shortened by 1 base and J by 3 bases, with 15 bases between the two germline ends. The CDR3 consists of 16 residues. CDR1 is SEHNR and CDR2 is FQNEAQ in the germline V gene (reference sequence).

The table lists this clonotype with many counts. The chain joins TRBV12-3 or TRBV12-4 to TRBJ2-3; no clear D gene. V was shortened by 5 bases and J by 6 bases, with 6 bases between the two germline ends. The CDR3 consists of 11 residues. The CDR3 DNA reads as TGTGCCAGCAGTCAAGTTGATACGCAGTATTTT. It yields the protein CASSQVDTQYF.

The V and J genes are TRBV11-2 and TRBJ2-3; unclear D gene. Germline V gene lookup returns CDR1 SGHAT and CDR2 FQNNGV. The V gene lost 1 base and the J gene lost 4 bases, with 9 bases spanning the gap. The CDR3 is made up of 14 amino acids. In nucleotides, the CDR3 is TGTGCCAGCAGCTTAGTTCGGGTTGCAGATACGCAGTATTTT. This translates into CASSLVRVADTQYF. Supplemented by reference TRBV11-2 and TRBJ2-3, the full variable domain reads EAGVAQSPRYKIIEKRQSVAFWCNPISGHATLYWYQQILGQGPKLLIQFQNNGVVDDSQLPKDRFSAERLKGVDSTLKIQPAKLEDSAVYLCASSLVRVADTQYFGPGTRLTVL.

CDR3 in amino acids: CASSHKREVTYNEQFF. The CDR3 DNA reads TGTGCCAGCAGCCATAAGCGGGAGGTAACCTACAATGAGCAGTTCTTC. This sequence joins TRBV7-8 and TRBJ2-1, with 9 nucleotides matching TRBD2. V dropped 5 bases and J dropped 2; count of bases not matched to a gene: 7. Germline-derived CDR1 and CDR2 are SGHVS and FQNEAQ. This CDR3 has 16 residues.

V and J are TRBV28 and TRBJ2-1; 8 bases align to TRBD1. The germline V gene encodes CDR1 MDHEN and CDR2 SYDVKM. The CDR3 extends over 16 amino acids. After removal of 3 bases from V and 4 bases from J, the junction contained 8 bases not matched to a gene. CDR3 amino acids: CASSFRQGRGYNEQFF. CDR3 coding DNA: TGTGCCAGCAGTTTCCGACAGGGGCGAGGGTACAATGAGCAGTTCTTC.

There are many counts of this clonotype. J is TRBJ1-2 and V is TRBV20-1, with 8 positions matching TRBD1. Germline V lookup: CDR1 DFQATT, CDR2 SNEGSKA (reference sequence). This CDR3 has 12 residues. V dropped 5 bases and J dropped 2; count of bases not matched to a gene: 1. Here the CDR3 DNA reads TGCAGTGCTTACAGGGGGAACTATGGCTACACCTTC. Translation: CSAYRGNYGYTF.

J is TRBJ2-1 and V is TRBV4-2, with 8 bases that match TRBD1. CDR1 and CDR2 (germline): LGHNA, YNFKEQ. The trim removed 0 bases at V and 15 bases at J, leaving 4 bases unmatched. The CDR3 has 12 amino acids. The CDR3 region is CASSQDRTGSFF. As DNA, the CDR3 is TGTGCCAGCAGCCAAGATCGGACAGGGTCGTTCTTC.

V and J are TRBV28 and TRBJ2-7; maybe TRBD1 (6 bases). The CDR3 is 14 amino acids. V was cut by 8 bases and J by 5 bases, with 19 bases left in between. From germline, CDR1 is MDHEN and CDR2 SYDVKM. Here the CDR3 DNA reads TGTGCCAGCGGCGAACAGGGCGATGGGAACGAGCAGTACTTC. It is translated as CASGEQGDGNEQYF. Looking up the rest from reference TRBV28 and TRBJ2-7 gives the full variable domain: DVKVTQSSRYLVKRTGEKVFLECVQDMDHENMFWYRQDPGLGLRLIYFSYDVKMKEKGDIPEGYSVSREKKERFSLILESASTNQTSMYLCASGEQGDGNEQYFGPGTRLTVT.

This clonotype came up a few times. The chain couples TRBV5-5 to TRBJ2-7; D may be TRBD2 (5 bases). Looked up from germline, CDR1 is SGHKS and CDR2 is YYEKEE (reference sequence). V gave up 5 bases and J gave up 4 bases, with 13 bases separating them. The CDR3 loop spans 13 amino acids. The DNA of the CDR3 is TGTGCCAGCAGTAGTAGCGCTTATTACGAGCAGTACGTC. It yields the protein CASSSSAYYEQYV.

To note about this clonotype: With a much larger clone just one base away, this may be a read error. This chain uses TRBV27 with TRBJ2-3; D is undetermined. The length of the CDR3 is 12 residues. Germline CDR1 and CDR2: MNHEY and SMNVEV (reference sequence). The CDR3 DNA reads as TGTGCCAGCGCTACAACCACAGTTACGCAGTATTTT. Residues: CASATTTVTQYF.

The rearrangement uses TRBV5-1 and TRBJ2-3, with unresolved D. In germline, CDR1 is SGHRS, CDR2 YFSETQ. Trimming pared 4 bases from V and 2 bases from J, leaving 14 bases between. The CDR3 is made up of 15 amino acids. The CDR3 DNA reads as TGCGCCAGCAGCGCGAAGGCTATACCCACAGATACGCAGTATTTT. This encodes CASSAKAIPTDTQYF.

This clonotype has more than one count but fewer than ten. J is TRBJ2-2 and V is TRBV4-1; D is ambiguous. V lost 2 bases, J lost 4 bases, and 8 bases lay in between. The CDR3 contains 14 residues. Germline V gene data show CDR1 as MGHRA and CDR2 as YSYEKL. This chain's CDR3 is CASSQTSSTGELFF. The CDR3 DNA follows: TGCGCCAGCAGCCAAACCTCTAGCACCGGGGAGCTGTTTTTT.

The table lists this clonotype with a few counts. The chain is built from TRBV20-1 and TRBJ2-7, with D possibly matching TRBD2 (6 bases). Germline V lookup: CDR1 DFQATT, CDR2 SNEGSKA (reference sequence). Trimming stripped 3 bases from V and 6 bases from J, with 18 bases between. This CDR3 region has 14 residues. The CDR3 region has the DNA TGCAGTGCTAGTCGGGAGCAGGGTATTTCCGAGCAGTACTTC. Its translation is CSASREQGISEQYF.

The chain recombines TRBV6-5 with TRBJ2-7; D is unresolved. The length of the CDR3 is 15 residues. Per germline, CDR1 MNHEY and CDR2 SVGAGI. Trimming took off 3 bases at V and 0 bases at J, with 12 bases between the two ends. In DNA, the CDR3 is TGTGCCAGCAGTTATAGTGGGTGGGGCTCCTACGAGCAGTACTTC. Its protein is CASSYSGWGSYEQYF.

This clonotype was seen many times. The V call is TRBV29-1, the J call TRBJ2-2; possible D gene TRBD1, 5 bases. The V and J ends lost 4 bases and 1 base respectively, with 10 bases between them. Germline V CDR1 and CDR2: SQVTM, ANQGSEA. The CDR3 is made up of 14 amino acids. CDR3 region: CSVGGALNTGELFF. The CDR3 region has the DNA TGCAGCGTTGGTGGGGCCCTGAACACCGGGGAGCTGTTTTTT.

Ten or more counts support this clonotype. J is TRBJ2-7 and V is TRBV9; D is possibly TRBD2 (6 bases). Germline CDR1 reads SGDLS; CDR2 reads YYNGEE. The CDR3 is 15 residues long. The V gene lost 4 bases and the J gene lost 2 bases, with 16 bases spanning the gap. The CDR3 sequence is CASSPTPGGTYEQYF. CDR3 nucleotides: TGTGCCAGCAGCCCCACCCCCGGGGGAACCTACGAGCAGTACTTC.

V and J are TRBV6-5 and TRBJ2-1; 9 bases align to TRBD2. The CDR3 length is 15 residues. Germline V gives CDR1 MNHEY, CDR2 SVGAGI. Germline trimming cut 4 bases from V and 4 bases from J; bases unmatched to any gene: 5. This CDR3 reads CASSLRRGGYNEQFF. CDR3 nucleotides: TGTGCCAGCAGTTTAAGGCGGGGGGGTTACAATGAGCAGTTCTTC.

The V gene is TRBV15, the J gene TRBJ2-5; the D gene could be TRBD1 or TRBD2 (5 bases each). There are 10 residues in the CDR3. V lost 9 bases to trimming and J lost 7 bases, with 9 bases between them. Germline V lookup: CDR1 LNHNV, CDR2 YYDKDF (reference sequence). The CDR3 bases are TGTGCCACTGGGACCGGGACCCAGTACTTC. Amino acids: CATGTGTQYF.

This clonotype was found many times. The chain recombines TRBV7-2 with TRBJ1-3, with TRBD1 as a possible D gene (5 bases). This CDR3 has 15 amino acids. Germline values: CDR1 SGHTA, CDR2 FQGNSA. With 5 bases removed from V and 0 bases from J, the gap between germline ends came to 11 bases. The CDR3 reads CASSLRQSSGNTIYF. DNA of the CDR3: TGTGCCAGCAGCCTCAGACAGAGCTCTGGAAACACCATATATTTT.

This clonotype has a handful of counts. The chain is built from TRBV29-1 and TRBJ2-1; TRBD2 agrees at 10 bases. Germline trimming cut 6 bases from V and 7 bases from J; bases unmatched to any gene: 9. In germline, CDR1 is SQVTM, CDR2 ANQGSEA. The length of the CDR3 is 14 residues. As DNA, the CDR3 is TGCAGCGTACTTACTAGCGGGAAATCGAATGAGCAGTTCTTC. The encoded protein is CSVLTSGKSNEQFF.

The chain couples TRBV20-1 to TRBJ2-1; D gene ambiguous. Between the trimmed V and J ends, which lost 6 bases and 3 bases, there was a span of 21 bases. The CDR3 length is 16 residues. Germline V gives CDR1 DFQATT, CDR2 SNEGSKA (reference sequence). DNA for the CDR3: TGCAGTGCCGTCCTGACACGATACAGCTTCTACAATGAGCAGTTCTTC. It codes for CSAVLTRYSFYNEQFF.

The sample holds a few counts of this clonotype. CDR3 sequence: CASSTGGGKDNEQFF. The CDR3 DNA sequence: TGTGCCAGCAGTACAGGGGGTGGTAAGGACAATGAGCAGTTCTTC. The chain joins TRBV6-1 to TRBJ2-1, with TRBD1 matching over 8 bases. The CDR3 extends over 15 amino acids. After removal of 5 bases from V and 5 bases from J, the junction contained 8 bases not matched to a gene. CDR1 is MNHNS, CDR2 SASEGT, per germline.

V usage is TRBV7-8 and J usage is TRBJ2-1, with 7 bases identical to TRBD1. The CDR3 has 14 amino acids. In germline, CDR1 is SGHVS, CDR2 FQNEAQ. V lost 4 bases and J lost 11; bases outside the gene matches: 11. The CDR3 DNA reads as TGTGCCAGCAGCTCCGGCCTCGGACAGGCTCAGCAGTTCTTC. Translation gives CASSSGLGQAQQFF. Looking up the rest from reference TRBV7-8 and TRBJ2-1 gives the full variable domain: GAGVSQSPRYKVAKRGQDVALRCDPISGHVSLFWYQQALGQGPEFLTYFQNEAQLDKSGLPSDRFFAERPEGSVSTLKIQRTQQEDSAVYLCASSSGLGQAQQFFGPGTRLTVL.

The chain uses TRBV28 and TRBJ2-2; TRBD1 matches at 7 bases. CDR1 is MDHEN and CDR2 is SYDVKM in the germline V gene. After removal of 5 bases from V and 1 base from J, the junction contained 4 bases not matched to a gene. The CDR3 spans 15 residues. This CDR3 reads CASSVRQGNTGELFF. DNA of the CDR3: TGTGCCAGCAGTGTCAGACAGGGGAACACCGGGGAGCTGTTTTTT.